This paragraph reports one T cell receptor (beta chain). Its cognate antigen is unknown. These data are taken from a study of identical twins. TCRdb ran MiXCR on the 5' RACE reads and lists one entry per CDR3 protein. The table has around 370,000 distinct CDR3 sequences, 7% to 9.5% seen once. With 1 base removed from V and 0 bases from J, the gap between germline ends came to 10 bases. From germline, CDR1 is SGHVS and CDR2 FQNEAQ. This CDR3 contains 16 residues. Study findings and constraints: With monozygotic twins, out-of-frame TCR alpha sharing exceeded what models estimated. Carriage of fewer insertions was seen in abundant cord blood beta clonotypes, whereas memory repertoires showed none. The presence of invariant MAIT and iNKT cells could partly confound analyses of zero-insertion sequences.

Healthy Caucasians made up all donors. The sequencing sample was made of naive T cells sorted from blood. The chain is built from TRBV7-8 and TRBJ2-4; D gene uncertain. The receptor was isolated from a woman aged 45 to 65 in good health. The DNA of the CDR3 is TGTGCCAGCAGCTTAGAGCCAGGACGAGCCAAAAACATTCAGTACTTC. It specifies CASSLEPGRAKNIQYF. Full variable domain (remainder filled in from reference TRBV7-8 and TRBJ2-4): GAGVSQSPRYKVAKRGQDVALRCDPISGHVSLFWYQQALGQGPEFLTYFQNEAQLDKSGLPSDRFFAERPEGSVSTLKIQRTQQEDSAVYLCASSLEPGRAKNIQYFGAGTRLSVL.